This TCR beta chain was documented in a study of cytomegalovirus exposure and HLA in healthy donors. Study-level findings and limits: Later analysis demonstrated an association between a missense DCLRE1C variant and TCR beta V- and J-gene trimming.

Looked up from germline, CDR1 is SGHVS and CDR2 is FQNEAQ. Trimming cost V 2 bases and J 6 bases; bases outside gene matches: 10. The CDR3 is 15 amino acids. This clone was recorded once. What it binds is not known. PCR used 60 Vbeta primers and 13 Jbeta primers. Sequencing was performed with immunoSEQ multiplex PCR; in TCRdb, only in-frame clones are kept and a portion is missing. This table holds about 150,000 clones, 70% to 80% found once. The rearrangement uses TRBV7-8 and TRBJ2-7; 7 bases align to TRBD1. The TCR sequence derives from a man aged 25-45 years in good health and CMV-seronegative. Input material: PBMCs. In nucleotides, the CDR3 is TGTGCCAGCAGCTTATGGTTAAGGGGGCGAGTCGAGCAGTACTTC. Amino acid sequence: CASSLWLRGRVEQYF.